The clone carrying this T cell receptor beta chain was counted at least ten times. What it recognizes is unknown. One entry per CDR3 protein results from TCRdb running MiXCR on the 5' RACE reads. Of 150,000 to 200,000 distinct CDR3 sequences listed, about 18% were seen once; the top ten hold around 4.7%. The CDR3 length is 16 residues. With 4 bases clipped from V and 4 bases from J, the junction kept 8 bases outside the gene matches. Germline CDR1 is KGHDR and CDR2 is SFDVKD. The data stem from a study of CD8 T cells in ankylosing spondylitis. The study, taken as a whole, reports: With a CD8+ phenotype, disease-linked clones were relatively rare in peripheral blood.

The sequenced material came from blood, either unsorted or a sorted T cell fraction (not recorded which). The rearrangement uses TRBV24-1 and TRBJ2-1; 8 bases fit TRBD1. The TCR was taken from a male donor between 10 and 30 years old with ankylosing spondylitis or in good health (not recorded which). CDR3 residues: CATSDPRGLGYNEQFF. The CDR3 DNA follows: TGTGCCACCAGTGACCCCAGGGGGCTTGGGTACAATGAGCAGTTCTTC.